The T cell receptor (beta chain) described here comes from a study of cytomegalovirus exposure and HLA in healthy donors. The trim removed 6 bases at V and 1 base at J, leaving 5 bases unmatched. CDR3 size: 14 residues. Germline V lookup: CDR1 ENHRY, CDR2 SYGVKD. PCR amplification relied on 60 Vbeta primers (plus 13 Jbeta primers). Generated by immunoSEQ multiplex PCR, the TCRdb table keeps only in-frame clones and is missing some. The sample contains about 190,000 clones, 65% to 85% of which appear only once. The rearrangement links TRBV10-3 to TRBJ1-1, with 7 positions matching TRBD1. The source material was PBMCs. The TCR comes from a man younger than 30 in good health and CMV-seronegative. The CDR3 DNA reads TGTGCCATCAGGGCAGGACAGGAGAACACTGAAGCTTTCTTT. This translates into CAIRAGQENTEAFF.